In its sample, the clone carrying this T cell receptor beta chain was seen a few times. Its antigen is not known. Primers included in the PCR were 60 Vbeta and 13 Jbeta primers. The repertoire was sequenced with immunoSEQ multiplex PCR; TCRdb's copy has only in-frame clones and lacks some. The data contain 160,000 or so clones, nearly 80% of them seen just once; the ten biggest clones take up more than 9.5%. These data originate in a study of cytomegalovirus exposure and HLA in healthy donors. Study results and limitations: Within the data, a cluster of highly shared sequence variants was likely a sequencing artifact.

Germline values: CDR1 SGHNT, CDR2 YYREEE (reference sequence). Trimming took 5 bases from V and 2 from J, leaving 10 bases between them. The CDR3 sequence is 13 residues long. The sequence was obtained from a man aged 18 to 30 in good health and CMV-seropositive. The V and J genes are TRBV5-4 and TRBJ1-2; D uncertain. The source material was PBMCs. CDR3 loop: CASSYVENYGYTF. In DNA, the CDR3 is TGTGCCAGCAGTTACGTAGAGAACTATGGCTACACCTTC.